This record covers a single T cell receptor beta chain. The target antigen is unknown. Germline V gene lookup returns CDR1 SEHNR and CDR2 FQNEAQ (reference sequence). The CDR3 extends over 17 amino acids. The V gene end was trimmed by 4 bases and the J gene end by 6 bases; junction bases not matched to a gene: 8. This record comes from a study of T cells in localized non-small cell lung cancer. Whole-study findings and limits: The study detected a median roughly 57 of the top 100 tumor clones in adjacent lung. In uninvolved adjacent lung, T cell clonality reached its highest value, exceeding tumor. As only one tumor region underwent sequencing, heterogeneity remains possible. Higher T cell density in the blood was associated with longer overall survival, whereas higher adjacent-lung clonality associated with shorter survival.

Sequenced by immunoSEQ multiplex PCR; TCRdb stores in-frame clones only, minus some. The profile shows 16,000 or so clones, about 89% of them singletons. The V gene is TRBV7-9, the J gene TRBJ2-3, with 15 bases fitting TRBD2. The sequenced sample was peripheral blood, obtained before any cancer treatment. The sequence was obtained from a male donor older than 55 with stage II squamous cell lung carcinoma. CDR3 region: CASSSGLAGGPRDTQYF. The CDR3 nucleotides read TGTGCCAGCAGCTCCGGACTAGCGGGAGGGCCCCGTGATACGCAGTATTTT.